What follows are 6 T cell receptor beta chains derived from one specimen sequenced in a study of T cells in Graves' hyperthyroidism and ophthalmopathy. Using RNA transcripts as the source, TCR beta CDR3 regions were amplified. An initial round of RT-PCR targeting the TCR CDR3 relied on the HTBI primer set. Using its own MiXCR run on the multiplex PCR reads, TCRdb lists one record per CDR3 protein. The sample has approximately 360,000 distinct CDR3 sequences, around 16% seen once. Sequencing was carried out using blood. Receptors originate from a woman under 30 with Graves' hyperthyroidism that later progressed to Graves' ophthalmopathy.

This clonotype was seen many times. The chain links TRBV11-2 to TRBJ2-7; D might be TRBD1 or TRBD2, each matching 5 bases. Germline V gene data show CDR1 as SGHAT and CDR2 as FQNNGV. The V end was cut by 0 bases, the J end by 0 bases, with 12 bases between. This CDR3 contains 16 residues. This CDR3 reads CASSLEGDPFSYEQYF. CDR3 in DNA: TGTGCCAGCAGCTTAGAGGGGGACCCATTCTCCTACGAGCAGTACTTC. The whole variable domain, filled in from reference TRBV11-2 and TRBJ2-7, reads EAGVAQSPRYKIIEKRQSVAFWCNPISGHATLYWYQQILGQGPKLLIQFQNNGVVDDSQLPKDRFSAERLKGVDSTLKIQPAKLEDSAVYLCASSLEGDPFSYEQYFGPGTRLTVT.

This clonotype showed up just a few times. The rearrangement joins TRBV29-1 to TRBJ2-3; D may be TRBD2 (6 bases). Germline CDR1 and CDR2: SQVTM and ANQGSEA. V was trimmed by 5 bases and J by 11 bases, leaving 20 bases between them. CDR3 size: 13 residues. This CDR3 reads CSVPPGTLGRQYF. CDR3 DNA sequence: TGCAGCGTTCCACCGGGGACTCTGGGGAGGCAGTATTTT.

This clonotype was seen a few times. CDR3 sequence: CASSFGLAGVGDEQYF. As DNA, the CDR3 is TGCGCCAGCAGCTTCGGACTAGCGGGAGTTGGGGACGAGCAGTACTTC. V and J are TRBV5-1 and TRBJ2-7, with 13 positions matching TRBD2. CDR1 SGHRS and CDR2 YFSETQ come from the germline V gene. There are 16 residues in the CDR3. The ends lost 2 bases at V and 5 bases at J; junction bases unmatched: 7.

At least ten counts were recorded for this clonotype. The rearrangement links TRBV3-1 to TRBJ2-3; the D gene is possibly TRBD2 (6 bases). The CDR3 is made up of 15 amino acids. The germline gives CDR1 LGHDT, CDR2 YNNKEL (reference sequence). Trimming took off 3 bases at V and 3 bases at J, with 13 bases between the two ends. CDR3 sequence: CASSQMAGRTDTQYF. The CDR3 DNA follows: TGTGCCAGCAGCCAGATGGCAGGGAGGACAGATACGCAGTATTTT.

As concerns this clonotype: A much larger clone differs from this one at a single base, so this may be a read error. The genes are TRBV5-5 and TRBJ1-2; D remains ambiguous. Germline assignment: CDR1 SGHKS and CDR2 YYEKEE (reference sequence). CDR3 length: 18 residues. The CDR3 reads CASSLVTLGPTWVYGYAF. As DNA, the CDR3 is TGTGCCAGCAGCTTGGTAACCCTTGGGCCCACCTGGGTCTATGGCTACGCCTTC.

The chain joins TRBV20-1 to TRBJ1-2; a weak D match, TRBD1 (5 bases). The CDR3 runs 15 residues. Germline CDR1 and CDR2: DFQATT and SNEGSKA (reference sequence). V was pared by 3 bases and J by 0 bases, with 14 bases between. The CDR3 DNA reads TGCAGTGCTAGCCCGGGGGAGGCGTCTAACTATGGCTACACCTTC. It translates to CSASPGEASNYGYTF.